The TCR beta chain under discussion was sequenced for a study of Ad26.COV2.S vaccination and SARS-CoV-2 variants. Study-level points and caveats: Reports say spike-specific CD8+ and CD4+ T cell responses covered substantial breadth after vaccination. Placebo recipients showed lower spike-specific TCR breadth than vaccinees.

To note about this clone: Its antigen is as yet unknown.

Generated by immunoSEQ multiplex PCR, the TCRdb table keeps only in-frame clones and is missing some. The top ten hold approximately 4% of the sample, which has approximately 420,000 clones, 88% seen once. J lost 3 bases, V lost 1 base, and 6 bases had no gene match. The CDR3 spans 15 residues. Germline values: CDR1 SGHTA, CDR2 FQGNSA. Treatment here: about 20 received Ad26.COV2.S at low or high dose, single or two shots; several received placebo; per-sample allocation not given. Material that was analyzed had been drawn on day 63 after the first vaccine or placebo injection. This chain uses TRBV7-2 with TRBJ2-7; 7 bases agree with TRBD2. The sample was peripheral blood, taken in a trial of Ad26.COV2.S vaccine versus placebo. This sequence was found in a person aged 18 to 65 who received the Ad26.COV2.S COVID-19 vaccine or a placebo. CDR3 residues: CASSLVSASGYEQYF. CDR3 DNA sequence: TGTGCCAGCAGCTTAGTTTCCGCTAGCGGCTACGAGCAGTACTTC.